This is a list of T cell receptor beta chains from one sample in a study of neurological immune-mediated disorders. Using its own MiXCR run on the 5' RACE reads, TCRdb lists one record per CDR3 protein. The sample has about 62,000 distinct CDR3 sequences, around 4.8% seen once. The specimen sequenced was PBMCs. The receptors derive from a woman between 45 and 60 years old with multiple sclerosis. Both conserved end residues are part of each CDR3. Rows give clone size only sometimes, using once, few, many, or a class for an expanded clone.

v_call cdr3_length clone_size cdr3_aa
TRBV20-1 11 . CSARDRFEQYF
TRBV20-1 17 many CSARVTSGGFSYNEQFF
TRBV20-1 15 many CSARPASGAVYGYTF
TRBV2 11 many CASSRVTEAFF
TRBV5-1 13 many CASSSGGTDTQYF
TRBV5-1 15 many CASSAQGASGNTIYF
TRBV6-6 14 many CASSYPLGLDTQYF
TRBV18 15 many CASSPPRRNTGELFF
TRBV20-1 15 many CSASPLGQGTHEQYF
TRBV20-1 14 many CSARDQRVRDEQYF
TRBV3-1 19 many CASSQDHRVRLDRAYGYTF
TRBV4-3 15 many CASSQGEEASEKLFF
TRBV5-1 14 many CASSLTTTNTEAFF
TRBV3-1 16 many CASSQVWILAGETQYF